These 30 T cell receptor beta chains were all obtained from the same sample, sequenced in a study of cytomegalovirus exposure and HLA in healthy donors (dated by TCRdb to about 2017). Libraries came from the immunoSEQ multiplex PCR assay. A mixture of 60 forward primers for TCR Vbeta segments and 13 reverse primers for TCR Jbeta segments was used in the multiplex PCR. TCRdb took this table from immuneACCESS and kept in-frame rearrangements with V and J called. Such tables lack part of the clones; where checked against another copy, unresolved V genes explain under half of the gap, and the rest is unexplained. The sample contains 150,000 to 200,000 clones, roughly 85% of them found a single time. The ten largest make up around 15% of the sample. The sequenced material came from PBMCs. The source is a man over 45 in good health and CMV-seropositive.

V gene TRBV28 combines with J gene TRBJ1-2; D is possibly TRBD1 (6 bases). This CDR3 has 14 residues. Germline CDR1 and CDR2: MDHEN and SYDVKM. Trimming removed 8 bases from V and 4 bases from J, with 17 bases in between. The CDR3 nucleotides are TGTGCCAGCGGGTTACCGGAAGGGGGCTATGGCTACACCTTC. Its protein product is CASGLPEGGYGYTF.

The chain joins TRBV29-1 to TRBJ1-1, with D unclear. Germline lookup yields CDR1 SQVTM and CDR2 ANQGSEA. The CDR3 consists of 12 residues. The ends were cut back, 7 bases at V and 0 bases at J, with 9 bases in the middle. CDR3 amino acids: CSGGRMNTEAFF. The CDR3 region has the DNA TGCAGCGGAGGCAGAATGAACACTGAAGCTTTCTTT.

The count of this clone is one. The chain joins TRBV7-3 to TRBJ2-2; D perhaps matches TRBD1 (6 bases). Germline lookup yields CDR1 SGHTA and CDR2 FQGTGA. V was clipped by 7 bases and J by 0 bases, with 9 bases between them. The CDR3 extends over 14 amino acids. Here the CDR3 reads CASKSGANTGELFF. CDR3 nucleotides: TGTGCCAGCAAATCAGGGGCGAACACCGGGGAGCTGTTTTTT.

The chain carries TRBV6-5 and TRBJ1-6, with 7 bases matching TRBD1. Germline values: CDR1 MNHEY, CDR2 SVGAGI. Trimming cost V 6 bases and J 7 bases; bases outside gene matches: 9. The CDR3 runs 15 residues. This chain's CDR3 is CASSQTGTENSPLHF. In nucleotides, the CDR3 is TGTGCCAGCAGCCAAACCGGGACAGAGAATTCACCCCTCCACTTT.

The V and J genes are TRBV5-1 and TRBJ1-4, with TRBD1 as a possible D gene (5 bases). The length of the CDR3 is 15 residues. V was clipped by 0 bases and J by 6 bases, with 12 bases between them. Germline CDR1 is SGHRS and CDR2 is YFSETQ. DNA for the CDR3: TGCGCCAGCAGCTTGGATCCGGGGGTGGATGAAAAACTGTTTTTT. Translation: CASSLDPGVDEKLFF.

The J gene is TRBJ1-1, the V gene TRBV28, with 10 bases lining up with TRBD1. Germline lookup yields CDR1 MDHEN and CDR2 SYDVKM. This CDR3 is built from 18 residues. J gave up 0 bases and V 6 bases, and 13 bases lay outside the gene matches. The CDR3 coding sequence is TGTGCCAGCAGGACACTAGACAGGGGGCGAGAAATGAACACTGAAGCTTTCTTT. It codes for CASRTLDRGREMNTEAFF.

The chain has TRBV6-5 and TRBJ2-7, with 11 bases fitting TRBD1. Germline V gene data show CDR1 as MNHEY and CDR2 as SVGAGI. This CDR3 is 14 amino acids long. After removal of 2 bases from V and 6 bases from J, the junction contained 3 bases not matched to a gene. CDR3 sequence (DNA): TGTGCCAGCAGTTACGGGGGACAGGGGGTCGAGCAGTACTTC. It yields the protein CASSYGGQGVEQYF.

The chain employs TRBV6-5 and TRBJ1-2; weak D call: TRBD1 (5 bases). Trimming took off 6 bases at V and 7 bases at J, with 18 bases between the two ends. Germline V gene data show CDR1 as MNHEY and CDR2 as SVGAGI. The length of the CDR3 is 14 residues. CDR3: CASSAGSGLFGYTF. CDR3 sequence (DNA): TGTGCCAGCAGCGCGGGGTCGGGGCTCTTTGGCTACACCTTC.

The V gene is TRBV2, the J gene TRBJ2-2; 7 positions agree with TRBD1. The length of the CDR3 is 15 residues. The trim removed 6 bases at V and 2 bases at J, leaving 6 bases unmatched. Germline-derived CDR1 and CDR2 are SNHLY and FYNNEI. This CDR3 reads CASRVGDSNTGELFF. The CDR3 coding sequence is TGTGCCAGCAGAGTGGGGGACAGTAACACCGGGGAGCTGTTTTTT.

The chain uses TRBV4-1 and TRBJ2-3; TRBD1 is a possible D gene (6 bases). Deletions cut 1 base from V and 5 bases from J, with 16 bases between. In germline, CDR1 is MGHRA, CDR2 YSYEKL. The CDR3 is made up of 16 amino acids. CDR3 DNA sequence: TGCGCCAGCAGCCAAGGGATGGGCAGAGGGGGAGATACGCAGTATTTT. It specifies CASSQGMGRGGDTQYF.

This chain connects TRBV11-2 to TRBJ1-1; D is unclear. The length of the CDR3 is 13 residues. Germline values: CDR1 SGHAT, CDR2 FQNNGV. V dropped 1 base and J dropped 12 bases, with 15 bases sitting between them. CDR3 DNA sequence: TGTGCCAGCAGCTTAGCCGGGCGGGAGAACACTTTCTTT. It codes for CASSLAGRENTFF.

This clone has only a few counts. The chain joins TRBV28 to TRBJ2-7, with TRBD1 matching over 9 bases. Germline V gene data show CDR1 as MDHEN and CDR2 as SYDVKM. The CDR3 extends over 15 amino acids. Trimming cost V 2 bases and J 0 bases; bases outside gene matches: 2. The DNA of the CDR3 is TGTGCCAGCAGTTTAGACAGGGGGAGCTCCTACGAGCAGTACTTC. The encoded protein is CASSLDRGSSYEQYF.

The chain links TRBV28 to TRBJ1-2; no definite D call. The CDR3 runs 14 residues. Germline CDR1 and CDR2: MDHEN and SYDVKM. V was shortened by 1 base and J by 0 bases, with 6 bases between the two germline ends. The CDR3 nucleotides read TGTGCCAGCAGTTTATCGGTTGCTAACTATGGCTACACCTTC. This codes for CASSLSVANYGYTF.

This clone was found a few times. As DNA, the CDR3 is TGCGCCAGCAGATGGGGACAGAACACAGATACGCAGTATTTT. Translation: CASRWGQNTDTQYF. The chain employs TRBV5-1 and TRBJ2-3; 7 nucleotides agree with TRBD1. Germline lookup yields CDR1 SGHRS and CDR2 YFSETQ. The CDR3 length is 14 residues. V trimming: 5 bases; J trimming: 2 bases; junction bases outside the gene matches: 5.

The chain employs TRBV15 and TRBJ1-1; 10 bases match TRBD1. Germline-derived CDR1 and CDR2 are LNHNV and YYDKDF (reference sequence). J was trimmed by 5 bases and V by 3 bases; bases with no gene match: 9. The CDR3 is made up of 16 amino acids. The CDR3 DNA is TGTGCCACCAGCAGGGGTAGAGGACAGGGGGTAACTGAAGCTTTCTTT. This sequence encodes CATSRGRGQGVTEAFF.

Comments on this clone: This may arise from a read error, as a much more abundant clone is one base away. This sequence joins TRBV7-9 and TRBJ1-4; D ambiguous. The germline CDR1 and CDR2 sequences are SEHNR and FQNEAQ (reference sequence). Deletions cut 0 bases from V and 0 bases from J, with 5 bases between. The CDR3 spans 15 residues. The CDR3 protein is CASSLAGATNEKLFF. CDR3 bases: TGTGCCAGCAGCTTAGCGGGAGCAACTAATGAAAAACTGTTTTTT.

This clone has a handful of counts. The chain recombines TRBV5-1 with TRBJ2-7; D is perhaps TRBD1 (5 bases). This CDR3 has 14 residues. The ends were cut back, 4 bases at V and 1 base at J, with 12 bases in the middle. The germline CDR1 and CDR2 sequences are SGHRS and YFSETQ. The CDR3 DNA is TGCGCCAGCAGCCCAGGGCGGTCTTCCTACGAGCAGTACTTC. It is translated as CASSPGRSSYEQYF.

The J gene is TRBJ2-1, the V gene TRBV5-4; no definite D call. The CDR3 spans 11 residues. CDR1 SGHNT and CDR2 YYREEE come from the germline V gene (reference sequence). Trimming shortened V by 0 bases and J by 10 bases, and 5 bases separated the two germline ends. CDR3 residues: CASSLVEEQFF. In DNA form, the CDR3 reads TGTGCCAGCAGCTTGGTAGAGGAGCAGTTCTTC. Complete variable domain (other parts from reference TRBV5-4 and TRBJ2-1): ETGVTQSPTHLIKTRGQQVTLRCSSQSGHNTVSWYQQALGQGPQFIFQYYREEENGRGNFPPRFSGLQFPNYSSELNVNALELDDSALYLCASSLVEEQFFGPGTRLTVL.

The chain is built from TRBV10-1 and TRBJ2-7; the D is unclear. The CDR3 covers 11 residues. Trimming stripped 6 bases from V and 3 bases from J, with 6 bases between. Germline CDR1 and CDR2: WNHNN and SYGVQD (reference sequence). CDR3 bases: TGCGCCAGCAGCCCTTACTACGAGCAGTACTTC. Protein: CASSPYYEQYF.

The chain is built from TRBV4-1 and TRBJ2-1; D is ambiguous. V was pared by 3 bases and J by 7 bases, with 16 bases between. Germline V lookup: CDR1 MGHRA, CDR2 YSYEKL. This CDR3 is 15 amino acids long. The CDR3 region is CASSHDLIGLNEQFF. DNA of the CDR3: TGCGCCAGCAGCCACGACTTGATCGGGTTGAATGAGCAGTTCTTC.

The chain couples TRBV5-5 to TRBJ2-5, with 7 positions matching TRBD2. J gave up 1 base and V 4 bases, and 10 bases lay outside the gene matches. Germline V gene data show CDR1 as SGHKS and CDR2 as YYEKEE (reference sequence). The CDR3 has 16 amino acids. CDR3 residues: CASSPPWGRVQETQYF. The CDR3 DNA sequence: TGTGCCAGCAGCCCCCCCTGGGGGAGGGTCCAAGAGACCCAGTACTTC.

This sequence joins TRBV5-1 and TRBJ2-5; 11 nucleotides line up with TRBD2. The germline V gene encodes CDR1 SGHRS and CDR2 YFSETQ. The trim removed 2 bases at V and 2 bases at J, leaving 8 bases unmatched. The CDR3 consists of 17 residues. The CDR3 DNA sequence: TGCGCCAGCAGCTTACTCCCCGGGACTAGCGGACAAGAGACCCAGTACTTC. As protein: CASSLLPGTSGQETQYF.

This clone was recorded only once. The V and J genes are TRBV28 and TRBJ2-1; perhaps TRBD2 as D (5 bases). CDR1 and CDR2 (germline): MDHEN, SYDVKM. The CDR3 is made up of 11 amino acids. V gave up 6 bases and J gave up 9 bases, with 9 bases separating them. The CDR3 sequence: CASSQDFEQFF. CDR3 bases: TGTGCCAGCAGCCAGGACTTTGAGCAGTTCTTC.

The J gene is TRBJ1-6, the V gene TRBV5-1; TRBD1 agrees at 8 bases. The CDR3 consists of 14 residues. J was trimmed by 9 bases and V by 3 bases; bases with no gene match: 5. Germline V CDR1 and CDR2: SGHRS, YFSETQ. The CDR3 DNA is TGCGCCAGCAGCTCACAGGGGGTTGGTTCACCCCTCCACTTT. It translates to CASSSQGVGSPLHF. The whole variable domain, filled in from reference TRBV5-1 and TRBJ1-6, reads KAGVTQTPRYLIKTRGQQVTLSCSPISGHRSVSWYQQTPGQGLQFLFEYFSETQRNKGNFPGRFSGRQFSNSRSEMNVSTLELGDSALYLCASSSQGVGSPLHFGNGTRLTVT.

This clone has a single count. The CDR3 loop is CASSQGQPLGQPYGYTF. In DNA, the CDR3 is TGCGCCAGCAGCCAGGGACAGCCCCTTGGACAGCCCTATGGCTACACCTTC. The chain employs TRBV4-1 and TRBJ1-2, with 7 bases lining up with TRBD1. There are 17 residues in the CDR3. The germline V gene has CDR1 MGHRA and CDR2 YSYEKL. The V and J ends lost 3 bases and 4 bases, in that order; junction bases with no gene match: 14.

This CDR3 reads CASGDRVYGYTF. The DNA of the CDR3 is TGTGCCAGTGGGGACAGGGTCTATGGCTACACCTTC. V gene TRBV19 combines with J gene TRBJ1-2, with 9 bases lining up with TRBD1. V lost 8 bases, J lost 4 bases, and 2 bases stayed unmatched. Germline CDR1 LNHDA, CDR2 SQIVND (reference sequence). The CDR3 spans 12 residues.

This clone has just a few counts. This sequence joins TRBV4-1 and TRBJ2-7; 9 bases map to TRBD1. Germline V CDR1 and CDR2: MGHRA, YSYEKL. The CDR3 sequence is 16 residues long. After removal of 0 bases from V and 6 bases from J, the junction contained 9 bases not matched to a gene. CDR3 sequence reads: CASSQELGTGFREQYF. The CDR3 DNA follows: TGCGCCAGCAGCCAAGAGTTGGGGACAGGGTTCCGCGAGCAGTACTTC.

The chain links TRBV7-9 to TRBJ2-3, with 8 bases identical to TRBD2. V was pared by 4 bases and J by 0 bases, with 3 bases of the junction left unmatched. Germline V gives CDR1 SEHNR, CDR2 FQNEAQ (reference sequence). The CDR3 is 15 amino acids. In nucleotides, the CDR3 is TGTGCCAGCAGCTCATGGACTAGCAGCACAGATACGCAGTATTTT. Its translation: CASSSWTSSTDTQYF.

V gene TRBV2 combines with J gene TRBJ1-6; 9 bases fit TRBD1. V was pared by 6 bases and J by 6 bases, with 6 bases of the junction left unmatched. The CDR3 has 15 residues. Per the germline V gene, CDR1 is SNHLY and CDR2 is FYNNEI. The CDR3 region is CASRDRGLSNSPLHF. The CDR3 nucleotides are TGTGCCAGCAGGGACAGGGGTTTGTCTAATTCACCCCTCCACTTT.

Concerning this clone: Germline is not matched at one junction end, which may reflect a read error. DNA for the CDR3: TGTGCCAGCAGCCGTAGGGGGAACCAGGAGACCCAGTACTTC. Encoded protein: CASSRRGNQETQYF. The V gene is TRBV2, the J gene TRBJ2-5; D perhaps matches TRBD1 (6 bases). Germline V gene sequence: CDR1 SNHLY, CDR2 FYNNEI. CDR3 length: 14 amino acids.